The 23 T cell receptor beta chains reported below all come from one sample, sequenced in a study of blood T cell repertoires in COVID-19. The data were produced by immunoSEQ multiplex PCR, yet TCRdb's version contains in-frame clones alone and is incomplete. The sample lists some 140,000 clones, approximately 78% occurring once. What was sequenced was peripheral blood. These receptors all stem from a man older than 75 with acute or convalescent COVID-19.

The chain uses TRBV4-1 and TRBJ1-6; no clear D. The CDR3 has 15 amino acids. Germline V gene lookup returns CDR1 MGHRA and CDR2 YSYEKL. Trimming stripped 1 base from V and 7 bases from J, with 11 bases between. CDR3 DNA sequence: TGCGCCAGCAGCCAAGCTGATAGGGAGAATTCACCCCTCCACTTT. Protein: CASSQADRENSPLHF.

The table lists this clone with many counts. CDR3 in amino acids: CASTSIEGGRGLRPYGYTF. In DNA, the CDR3 is TGTGCCAGTACCAGTATAGAGGGAGGGAGGGGCCTCCGGCCCTATGGCTACACCTTC. The rearrangement links TRBV19 to TRBJ1-2; possibly TRBD1 for D (5 bases). The CDR3 sequence is 19 residues long. The V and J ends lost 7 bases and 4 bases respectively, with 31 bases between them. Germline V gene sequence: CDR1 LNHDA, CDR2 SQIVND (reference sequence). The full variable domain, in which reference TRBV19 and TRBJ1-2 provide the parts outside the CDR3, is DGGITQSPKYLFRKEGQNVTLSCEQNLNHDAMYWYRQDPGQGLRLIYYSQIVNDFQKGDIAEGYSVSREKKESFPLTVTSAQKNPTAFYLCASTSIEGGRGLRPYGYTFGSGTRLTVV.

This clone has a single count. DNA of the CDR3: TGTGCCAGCTCACCCGACAGTAATAGCAATCAGCCCCAGCATTTT. This encodes CASSPDSNSNQPQHF. V and J are TRBV18 and TRBJ1-5; D may be TRBD1 (5 bases). Trimming left V 3 bases short and J 0 bases short, with 9 bases between. Germline CDR1 and CDR2: KGHSH and LQKENI. The CDR3 sequence is 15 residues long.

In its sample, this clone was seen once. DNA for the CDR3: TGCGCCAGCAGTGAACGGGCCAGGGGGCGAAACTATGGCTACACCTTC. Translated, it gives CASSERARGRNYGYTF. The J gene is TRBJ1-2, the V gene TRBV10-1, with 8 nucleotides matching TRBD1. The CDR3 consists of 16 residues. J lost 2 bases, V lost 3 bases, and 8 bases had no gene match. Germline loops: CDR1 WNHNN, CDR2 SYGVQD (reference sequence).

CDR3 DNA: TGTGCCAGCAGCGCCACTAGCGGCTACACAGATACGCAGTATTTT. Encoded protein: CASSATSGYTDTQYF. The rearrangement joins TRBV9 to TRBJ2-3; 8 nucleotides agree with TRBD2. CDR1 and CDR2 (germline): SGDLS, YYNGEE. The CDR3 extends over 15 amino acids. The V and J ends lost 3 bases and 2 bases, in that order; junction bases with no gene match: 5.

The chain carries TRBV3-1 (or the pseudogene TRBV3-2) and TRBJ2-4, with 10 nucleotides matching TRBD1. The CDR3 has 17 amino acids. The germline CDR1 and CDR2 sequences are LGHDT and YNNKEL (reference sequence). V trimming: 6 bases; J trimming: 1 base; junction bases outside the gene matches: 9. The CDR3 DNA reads TGTGCCAGCAGAGCACAAGACAGGGGGCTTGCCAAAAACATTCAGTACTTC. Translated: CASRAQDRGLAKNIQYF.

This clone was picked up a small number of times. CDR3: CAWSDRGSPLHF. CDR3 DNA sequence: TGTGCCTGGAGTGACAGGGGTTCACCCCTCCACTTT. This chain joins TRBV30 and TRBJ1-6, with 7 positions matching TRBD1. V shed 1 base, J shed 9 bases, and the junction held 0 bases outside the gene matches. The germline V gene encodes CDR1 GTSNPN and CDR2 SVGIG (reference sequence). The CDR3 is 12 amino acids.

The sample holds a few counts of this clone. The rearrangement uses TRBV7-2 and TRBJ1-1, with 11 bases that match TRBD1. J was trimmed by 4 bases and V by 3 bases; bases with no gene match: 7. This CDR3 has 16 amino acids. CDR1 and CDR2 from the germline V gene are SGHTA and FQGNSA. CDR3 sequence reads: CASSFSGTGGGTEAFF. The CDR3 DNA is TGTGCCAGCAGCTTCTCCGGGACAGGGGGGGGCACTGAAGCTTTCTTT.

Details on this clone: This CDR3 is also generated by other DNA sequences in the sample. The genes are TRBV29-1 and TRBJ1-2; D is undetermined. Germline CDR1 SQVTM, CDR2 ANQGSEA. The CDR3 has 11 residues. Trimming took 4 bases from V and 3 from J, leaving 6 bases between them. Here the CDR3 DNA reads TGCAGCGTTGGCGGGGACTATGGCTACACCTTC. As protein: CSVGGDYGYTF. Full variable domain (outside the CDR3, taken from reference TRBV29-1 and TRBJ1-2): SAVISQKPSRDICQRGTSLTIQCQVDSQVTMMFWYRQQPGQSLTLIATANQGSEATYESGFVIDKFPISRPNLTFSTLTVSNMSPEDSSIYLCSVGGDYGYTFGSGTRLTVV.

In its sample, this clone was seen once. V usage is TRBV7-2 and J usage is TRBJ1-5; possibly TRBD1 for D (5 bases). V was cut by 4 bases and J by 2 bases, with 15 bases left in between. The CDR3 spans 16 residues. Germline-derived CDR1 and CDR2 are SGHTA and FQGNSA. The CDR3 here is CASSWKVGEGNQPQHF. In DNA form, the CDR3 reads TGTGCCAGCAGCTGGAAAGTGGGGGAGGGCAATCAGCCCCAGCATTTT.

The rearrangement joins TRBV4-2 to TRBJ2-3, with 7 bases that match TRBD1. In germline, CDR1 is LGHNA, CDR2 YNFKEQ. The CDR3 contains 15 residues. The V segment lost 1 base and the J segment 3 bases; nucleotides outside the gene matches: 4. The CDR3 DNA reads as TGTGCCAGCAGCCAAGGGGACAGCGTAACAGATACGCAGTATTTT. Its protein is CASSQGDSVTDTQYF.

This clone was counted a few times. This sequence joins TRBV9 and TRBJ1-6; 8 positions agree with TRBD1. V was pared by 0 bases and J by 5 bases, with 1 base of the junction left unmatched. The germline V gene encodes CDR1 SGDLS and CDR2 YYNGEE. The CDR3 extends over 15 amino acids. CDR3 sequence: CASSVGTGNNSPLHF. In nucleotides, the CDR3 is TGTGCCAGCAGCGTAGGGACAGGGAATAATTCACCCCTCCACTTT.

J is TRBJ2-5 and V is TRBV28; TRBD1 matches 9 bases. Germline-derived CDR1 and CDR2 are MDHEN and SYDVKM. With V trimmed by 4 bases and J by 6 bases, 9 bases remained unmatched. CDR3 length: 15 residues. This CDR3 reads CASSSPGQGSQTQYF. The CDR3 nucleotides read TGTGCCAGCAGTTCCCCAGGACAGGGGAGCCAGACCCAGTACTTC.

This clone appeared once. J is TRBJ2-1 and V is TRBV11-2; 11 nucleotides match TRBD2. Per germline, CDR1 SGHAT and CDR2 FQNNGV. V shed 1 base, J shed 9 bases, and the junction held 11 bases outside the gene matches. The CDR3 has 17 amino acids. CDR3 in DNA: TGTGCCAGCAGCTTAGTAGCGGGGGGGCCGACTGTTGGTGAGCAGTTCTTC. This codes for CASSLVAGGPTVGEQFF.

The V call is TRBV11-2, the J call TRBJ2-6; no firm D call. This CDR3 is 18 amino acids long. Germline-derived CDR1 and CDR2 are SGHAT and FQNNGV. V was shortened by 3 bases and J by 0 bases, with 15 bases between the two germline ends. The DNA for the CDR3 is TGTGCCAGCAGCTTTCGAACCCGGTTGAGCTCTGGGGCCAACGTCCTGACTTTC. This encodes CASSFRTRLSSGANVLTF.

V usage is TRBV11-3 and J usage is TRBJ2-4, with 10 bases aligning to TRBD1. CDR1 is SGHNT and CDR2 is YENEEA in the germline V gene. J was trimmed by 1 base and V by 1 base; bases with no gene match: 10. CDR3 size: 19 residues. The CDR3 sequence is CASSLVGTGVSGAKNIQYF. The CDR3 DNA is TGTGCCAGCAGCTTAGTGGGGACAGGGGTTTCTGGGGCCAAAAACATTCAGTACTTC.

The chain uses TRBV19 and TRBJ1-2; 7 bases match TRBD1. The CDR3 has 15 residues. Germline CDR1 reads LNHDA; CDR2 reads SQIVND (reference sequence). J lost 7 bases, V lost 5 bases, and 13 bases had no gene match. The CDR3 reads CASSAGQSFVGGYTF. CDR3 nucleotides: TGTGCCAGTAGTGCGGGACAGTCCTTTGTTGGTGGCTACACCTTC.

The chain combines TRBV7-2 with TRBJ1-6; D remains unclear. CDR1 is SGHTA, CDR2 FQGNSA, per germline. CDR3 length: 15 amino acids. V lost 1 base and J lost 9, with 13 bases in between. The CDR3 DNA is TGTGCCAGCAGCTTAGTTTTGGGAGTCGGTTCACCCCTCCACTTT. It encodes CASSLVLGVGSPLHF.

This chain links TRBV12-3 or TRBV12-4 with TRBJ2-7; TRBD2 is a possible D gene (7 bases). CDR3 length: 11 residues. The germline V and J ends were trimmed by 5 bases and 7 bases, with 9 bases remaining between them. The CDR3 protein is CASSKGGEQYF. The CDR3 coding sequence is TGTGCCAGCAGTAAGGGGGGGGAGCAGTACTTC.

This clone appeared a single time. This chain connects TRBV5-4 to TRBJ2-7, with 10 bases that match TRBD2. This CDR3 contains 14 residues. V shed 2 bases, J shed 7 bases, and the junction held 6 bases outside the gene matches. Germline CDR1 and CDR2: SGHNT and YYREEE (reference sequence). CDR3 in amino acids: CASSFQTSGLEQYF. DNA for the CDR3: TGTGCCAGCAGCTTTCAGACTAGCGGGCTAGAGCAGTACTTC.

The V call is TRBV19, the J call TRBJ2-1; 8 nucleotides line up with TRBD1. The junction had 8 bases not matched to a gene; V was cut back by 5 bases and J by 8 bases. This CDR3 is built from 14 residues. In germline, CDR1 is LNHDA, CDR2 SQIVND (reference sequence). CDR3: CASSSQGAGYEQFF. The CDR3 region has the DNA TGTGCCAGTAGTTCCCAGGGGGCGGGATATGAGCAGTTCTTC.

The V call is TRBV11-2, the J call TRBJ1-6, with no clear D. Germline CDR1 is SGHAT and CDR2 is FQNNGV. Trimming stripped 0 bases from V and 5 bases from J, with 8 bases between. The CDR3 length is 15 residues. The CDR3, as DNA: TGTGCCAGCAGCTTAGAGAGGGTAAATAATTCACCCCTCCACTTT. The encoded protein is CASSLERVNNSPLHF.

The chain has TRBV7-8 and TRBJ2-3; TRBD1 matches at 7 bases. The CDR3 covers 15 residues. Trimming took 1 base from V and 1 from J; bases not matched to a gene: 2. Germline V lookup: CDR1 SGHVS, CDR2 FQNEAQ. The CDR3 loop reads CASSLGQGGTDTQYF. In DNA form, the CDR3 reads TGTGCCAGCAGCTTAGGACAGGGTGGCACAGATACGCAGTATTTT. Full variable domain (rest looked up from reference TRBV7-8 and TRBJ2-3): GAGVSQSPRYKVAKRGQDVALRCDPISGHVSLFWYQQALGQGPEFLTYFQNEAQLDKSGLPSDRFFAERPEGSVSTLKIQRTQQEDSAVYLCASSLGQGGTDTQYFGPGTRLTVL.